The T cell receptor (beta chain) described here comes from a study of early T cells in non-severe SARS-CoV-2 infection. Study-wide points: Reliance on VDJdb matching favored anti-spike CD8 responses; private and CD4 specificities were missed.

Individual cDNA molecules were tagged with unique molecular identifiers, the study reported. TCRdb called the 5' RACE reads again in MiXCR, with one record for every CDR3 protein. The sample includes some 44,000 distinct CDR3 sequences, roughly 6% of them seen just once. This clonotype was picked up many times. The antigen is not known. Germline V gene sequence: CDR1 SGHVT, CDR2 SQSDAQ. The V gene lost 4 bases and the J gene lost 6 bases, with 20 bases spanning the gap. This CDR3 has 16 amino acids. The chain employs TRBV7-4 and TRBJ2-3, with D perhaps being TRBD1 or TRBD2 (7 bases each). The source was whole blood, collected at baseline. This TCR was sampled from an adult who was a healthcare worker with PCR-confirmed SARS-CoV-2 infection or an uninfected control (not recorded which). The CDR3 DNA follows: TGTGCCAGCAGCTCCCCGGTGAACAGGGGAGGGGATACGCAGTATTTT. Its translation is CASSSPVNRGGDTQYF.